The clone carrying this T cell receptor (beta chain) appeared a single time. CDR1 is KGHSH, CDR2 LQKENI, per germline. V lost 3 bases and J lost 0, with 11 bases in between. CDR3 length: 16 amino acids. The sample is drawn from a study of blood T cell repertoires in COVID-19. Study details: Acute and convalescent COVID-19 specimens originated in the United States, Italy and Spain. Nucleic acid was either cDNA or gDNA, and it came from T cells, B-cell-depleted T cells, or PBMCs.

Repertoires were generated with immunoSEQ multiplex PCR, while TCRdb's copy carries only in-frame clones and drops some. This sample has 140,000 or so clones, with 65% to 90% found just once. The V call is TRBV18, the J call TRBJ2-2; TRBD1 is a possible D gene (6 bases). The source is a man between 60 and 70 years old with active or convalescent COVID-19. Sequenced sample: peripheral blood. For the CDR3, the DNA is TGTGCCAGCTCACCGAGACAGGCCTCGAACACCGGGGAGCTGTTTTTT. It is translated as CASSPRQASNTGELFF.